These 27 T cell receptor beta chains were sequenced from one sample in a study of CD8+CD57+ T cells in acquired aplastic anemia. Profiles of TCR beta VDJ and CDR3 were generated from a genomic DNA template. TCRdb called the reads again in MiXCR, with one record for every CDR3 protein. The repertoire holds 150,000 to 200,000 distinct CDR3 sequences, with roughly 63% as singletons. The sequencing input was sorted CD4+, CD8+, or CD8+CD57+ T cells (not recorded which) from PBMCs. The origin of the receptors is a human donor in good health.

Of note for this clonotype: This may be a read error: a much more frequent sequence differs by one nucleotide. The chain couples TRBV11-3 to TRBJ2-1, with a weak D call TRBD2 (6 bases). V lost 4 bases and J 4 bases, leaving 17 bases between the germline ends. Germline V gene sequence: CDR1 SGHNT, CDR2 YENEEA. The CDR3 length is 16 residues. CDR3 in DNA: TGTGCCAGCAGCTCATCCGGAGGGCCAAGGTACAATGAGCAGTTCTTC. It translates to CASSSSGGPRYNEQFF.

This clonotype was recorded only once. As the CDR3 is not closed by the conserved phenylalanine or tryptophan, this likely results from a read error. The chain uses TRBV24-1 and TRBJ2-3; D gene uncertain. The CDR3 spans 12 residues. The V end was cut by 2 bases, the J end by 4 bases, with 3 bases between. Germline V gives CDR1 KGHDR, CDR2 SFDVKD. The CDR3 is CATSDSSDTQYL. The CDR3 DNA follows: TGTGCCACCAGTGATTCCTCAGATACGCAGTATCTT.

This chain uses TRBV9 with TRBJ1-1; tentatively, D is TRBD1 (5 bases). The CDR3 loop spans 16 amino acids. Germline V gene data show CDR1 as SGDLS and CDR2 as YYNGEE. V was pared by 4 bases and J by 0 bases, with 16 bases between. The CDR3 loop reads CASSHGWLTVNTEAFF. The CDR3 nucleotides are TGTGCCAGCAGCCACGGATGGTTGACAGTGAACACTGAAGCTTTCTTT.

The chain couples TRBV5-1 to TRBJ1-4; unclear D gene. The V gene lost 0 bases and the J gene lost 5 bases, with 8 bases spanning the gap. The CDR3 has 14 amino acids. The germline V gene has CDR1 SGHRS and CDR2 YFSETQ. CDR3 in DNA: TGCGCCAGCAGCTTGGGTATTCCAAATGAAAAACTGTTTTTT. It is translated as CASSLGIPNEKLFF.

The chain has TRBV19 and TRBJ2-7, with TRBD2 identical over 9 bases. The CDR3 runs to 15 residues. CDR1 LNHDA and CDR2 SQIVND come from the germline V gene (reference sequence). Trimming removed 4 bases from V and 3 bases from J; junction bases left unmatched: 7. CDR3 in DNA: TGTGCCAGTAGTAGTCGGACTAGCGCGTACTACGAGCAGTACTTC. Translation: CASSSRTSAYYEQYF.

The chain uses TRBV11-1 and TRBJ2-7; the D gene is possibly TRBD2 (6 bases). The V end lost 10 bases, the J end lost 0 bases, and 16 bases lay between the germline ends. The CDR3 loop spans 14 amino acids. Germline lookup yields CDR1 SGHAT and CDR2 FQDESV (reference sequence). The chain's CDR3 is CATPTADYSYEQYF. CDR3 sequence (DNA): TGTGCCACTCCTACCGCGGACTACTCCTACGAGCAGTACTTC. The full variable domain, completed using reference TRBV11-1 and TRBJ2-7, is EAEVAQSPRYKITEKSQAVAFWCDPISGHATLYWYRQILGQGPELLVQFQDESVVDDSQLPKDRFSAERLKGVDSTLKIQPAELGDSAMYLCATPTADYSYEQYFGPGTRLTVT.

Of note for this clonotype: A much larger clone is a single base away; this may be a read error. The rearrangement uses TRBV5-4 and TRBJ1-3; D gene unclear. Germline V gene data show CDR1 as SGHNT and CDR2 as YYREEE (reference sequence). The CDR3 is 15 residues long. The germline V and J ends were trimmed by 0 bases and 1 base, with 8 bases remaining between them. The DNA of the CDR3 is TGTGCCAGCAGCTTGGAGGCAGTGTCTGGAAACACCATATATTTT. Protein: CASSLEAVSGNTIYF. The full variable domain, rest sourced from reference TRBV5-4 and TRBJ1-3, is ETGVTQSPTHLIKTRGQQVTLRCSSQSGHNTVSWYQQALGQGPQFIFQYYREEENGRGNFPPRFSGLQFPNYSSELNVNALELDDSALYLCASSLEAVSGNTIYFGEGSWLTVV.

This clonotype was found many times. J is TRBJ2-1 and V is TRBV25-1, with D perhaps TRBD1 (5 bases). The CDR3 is 16 residues long. The V end was cut by 1 base, the J end by 0 bases, with 10 bases between. Germline V lookup: CDR1 MGHDK, CDR2 SYGVNS. This CDR3 reads CASSESDTYSYNEQFF. In nucleotides, the CDR3 is TGTGCCAGCAGTGAATCGGACACCTACTCCTACAATGAGCAGTTCTTC.

The chain couples TRBV5-1 to TRBJ2-3, with 7 bases matching TRBD1. The CDR3 spans 12 residues. V gave up 2 bases and J gave up 6 bases; unmatched junction bases: 0. In germline, CDR1 is SGHRS, CDR2 YFSETQ. The CDR3 here is CASSLQGDTQYF. The CDR3 DNA reads TGCGCCAGCAGCTTACAGGGGGATACGCAGTATTTT. Complete variable domain (other parts from reference TRBV5-1 and TRBJ2-3): KAGVTQTPRYLIKTRGQQVTLSCSPISGHRSVSWYQQTPGQGLQFLFEYFSETQRNKGNFPGRFSGRQFSNSRSEMNVSTLELGDSALYLCASSLQGDTQYFGPGTRLTVL.

V usage is TRBV20-1 and J usage is TRBJ2-7; D is perhaps TRBD1 (5 bases). The V and J ends lost 2 bases and 0 bases respectively, with 8 bases between them. Germline values: CDR1 DFQATT, CDR2 SNEGSKA (reference sequence). The CDR3 loop spans 13 amino acids. Here the CDR3 DNA reads TGCAGTGCTAGACACAGGAGCTCCTACGAGCAGTACTTC. Translation: CSARHRSSYEQYF.

The rearrangement joins TRBV2 to TRBJ2-7; 7 bases are shared with TRBD1. V lost 6 bases and J lost 7; bases outside the gene matches: 3. CDR3 length: 11 residues. Per the germline V gene, CDR1 is SNHLY and CDR2 is FYNNEI. CDR3 in amino acids: CASRSGGEQYF. The CDR3 region has the DNA TGTGCCAGCAGGTCAGGGGGTGAGCAGTACTTC.

V usage is TRBV2 and J usage is TRBJ1-2; tentative D call: TRBD1 (5 bases). The CDR3 totals 15 residues. The germline CDR1 and CDR2 sequences are SNHLY and FYNNEI. V lost 6 bases, J lost 4 bases, and 18 bases lay in between. In DNA form, the CDR3 reads TGTGCCAGCAGGAGGGACCTATTGGCCGGCTATGGCTACACCTTC. As protein: CASRRDLLAGYGYTF.

This clonotype showed up many times. This rearrangement joins TRBV7-9 to TRBJ2-1, with D uncertain. With 1 base removed from V and 5 bases from J, the gap between germline ends came to 18 bases. Germline V CDR1 and CDR2: SEHNR, FQNEAQ (reference sequence). The CDR3 consists of 17 residues. The CDR3 sequence: CASSLGFGLEVDNEQFF. CDR3 DNA sequence: TGTGCCAGCAGCTTAGGGTTTGGGTTAGAAGTTGACAATGAGCAGTTCTTC.

The V and J genes are TRBV5-1 and TRBJ2-1, with D hard to call. The germline V gene has CDR1 SGHRS and CDR2 YFSETQ. The V gene lost 1 base and the J gene lost 10 bases, with 6 bases spanning the gap. CDR3 length: 11 amino acids. CDR3 sequence reads: CASSLSTEQFF. The CDR3 nucleotides read TGCGCCAGCAGCTTGTCTACAGAGCAGTTCTTC.

This chain uses TRBV4-1 with TRBJ1-4; 7 nucleotides agree with TRBD1. The CDR3 covers 16 residues. Germline V lookup: CDR1 MGHRA, CDR2 YSYEKL. The V and J ends lost 2 bases and 7 bases, in that order; junction bases with no gene match: 10. Here the CDR3 DNA reads TGCGCCAGCAGCCAAAGGACAGGAGGCATCAGTGAAAAACTGTTTTTT. It is translated as CASSQRTGGISEKLFF.

This chain connects TRBV20-1 to TRBJ2-5; 8 bases are shared with TRBD2. The junction had 5 bases not matched to a gene; V was cut back by 2 bases and J by 0 bases. CDR3 size: 15 residues. Germline V gene lookup returns CDR1 DFQATT and CDR2 SNEGSKA (reference sequence). CDR3 loop: CSARSGGTNQETQYF. The DNA for the CDR3 is TGCAGTGCTAGAAGCGGGGGAACGAACCAAGAGACCCAGTACTTC.

The chain has TRBV7-2 and TRBJ2-6; D not resolved. V was shortened by 5 bases and J by 3 bases, with 11 bases between the two germline ends. CDR1 is SGHTA and CDR2 is FQGNSA in the germline V gene. The CDR3 length is 15 residues. This CDR3 is CASSLMVYGANVLTF. CDR3 nucleotide sequence: TGTGCCAGCAGCCTAATGGTGTATGGGGCCAACGTCCTGACTTTC.

A single count supports this clonotype. The chain is built from TRBV29-1 and TRBJ2-1; the match to TRBD2 covers 7 bases. The germline V gene has CDR1 SQVTM and CDR2 ANQGSEA. The CDR3 contains 15 residues. V shed 5 bases, J shed 4 bases, and the junction held 11 bases outside the gene matches. In DNA form, the CDR3 reads TGCAGCGTTCGGGGAGGCGGGGGAGCATACAATGAGCAGTTCTTC. It translates to CSVRGGGGAYNEQFF.

This clonotype was seen at least ten times. The chain couples TRBV7-9 to TRBJ2-1; D is uncertain. V was trimmed by 4 bases and J by 6 bases, leaving 10 bases between them. Per the germline V gene, CDR1 is SEHNR and CDR2 is FQNEAQ (reference sequence). The CDR3 has 13 residues. The CDR3 sequence is CASSSTNSNEQFF. CDR3 DNA: TGTGCCAGCAGCTCGACCAATTCCAATGAGCAGTTCTTC.

This clonotype was seen only a few times. The genes are TRBV24-1 and TRBJ2-2; D gene ambiguous. Germline CDR1 KGHDR, CDR2 SFDVKD. The CDR3 spans 15 residues. Trimming took off 5 bases at V and 8 bases at J, with 17 bases between the two ends. Written as DNA, the CDR3 is TGTGCCACCAGTGCTACGGCCGAACAGAGGGGGGAGCTGTTTTTT. This translates into CATSATAEQRGELFF.

The chain has TRBV20-1 and TRBJ2-7, with TRBD2 matching 9 bases. J was trimmed by 7 bases and V by 3 bases; bases with no gene match: 13. From germline, CDR1 is DFQATT and CDR2 SNEGSKA (reference sequence). The CDR3 length is 15 residues. The DNA of the CDR3 is TGCAGTGCTAGGCCCCTAGGCGGGAGGGCAGGTGAGCAGTACTTC. This encodes CSARPLGGRAGEQYF.

There are a few counts of this clonotype. The V call is TRBV7-3, the J call TRBJ2-5, with 9 positions matching TRBD2. Germline V gene data show CDR1 as SGHTA and CDR2 as FQGTGA. There are 13 residues in the CDR3. V shed 2 bases and J 5 bases; nucleotides not matched to a gene: 0. This CDR3 is CASSLLAGETQYF. The CDR3 DNA reads as TGTGCCAGCAGCTTACTAGCGGGGGAGACCCAGTACTTC.

The gene calls are TRBV5-1 and TRBJ2-7; D ambiguous. The CDR3 loop spans 12 amino acids. Trimming took off 3 bases at V and 5 bases at J, with 9 bases between the two ends. Per germline, CDR1 SGHRS and CDR2 YFSETQ. The CDR3 DNA reads TGCGCCAGCAGCTGGCAGGAAAACGAGCAGTACTTC. This gives the protein CASSWQENEQYF.

Comment on this clonotype: At one boundary the junction diverges from the germline segment, which might be a read error. This sequence joins TRBV2 and TRBJ2-7, with 10 bases lining up with TRBD2. The CDR3 spans 16 residues. Germline loops: CDR1 SNHLY, CDR2 FYNNEI. This chain's CDR3 is CTSSENTGTSAYGQYF. The CDR3 DNA reads TGTACCAGCAGTGAAAACACCGGGACTAGCGCCTACGGGCAGTACTTC.

This clonotype was seen ten or more times. V usage is TRBV7-9 and J usage is TRBJ2-5; 7 bases line up with TRBD1. The CDR3 consists of 16 residues. The trim removed 1 base at V and 4 bases at J, leaving 9 bases unmatched. From germline, CDR1 is SEHNR and CDR2 FQNEAQ (reference sequence). CDR3 coding DNA: TGTGCCAGCAGCTTAGAATTGGGACAGCGGATAGAGACCCAGTACTTC. Its protein product is CASSLELGQRIETQYF.

This chain links TRBV19 with TRBJ2-7; 10 bases map to TRBD2. The CDR3 is 15 residues long. After removal of 4 bases from V and 0 bases from J, the junction contained 3 bases not matched to a gene. Germline CDR1 LNHDA, CDR2 SQIVND (reference sequence). CDR3 protein: CASSTASGSSYEQYF. For the CDR3, the DNA is TGTGCCAGTAGTACGGCTAGCGGGAGCTCCTACGAGCAGTACTTC. Using reference TRBV19 and TRBJ2-7 for the parts outside the CDR3, the full variable domain is DGGITQSPKYLFRKEGQNVTLSCEQNLNHDAMYWYRQDPGQGLRLIYYSQIVNDFQKGDIAEGYSVSREKKESFPLTVTSAQKNPTAFYLCASSTASGSSYEQYFGPGTRLTVT.

This clonotype was seen a handful of times. The junction departs from the called germline gene at one end, perhaps through a read error. The chain employs TRBV5-1 and TRBJ2-7; 8 bases agree with TRBD2. This CDR3 is 13 amino acids long. Germline V gene sequence: CDR1 SGHRS, CDR2 YFSETQ. Here the CDR3 DNA reads TGTGCCAGCAACCCGGGGGGGTCCCCTGGGCAGTACTTC. Translated, it gives CASNPGGSPGQYF.